This T cell receptor beta chain derives from a study of blood T cell repertoires in COVID-19. TCRdb's copy holds only in-frame clones and misses some; the assay was immunoSEQ multiplex PCR. Of approximately 140,000 clones listed, around 89% are singletons. Sample: peripheral blood. The sequence came from a man in his forties or fifties with active or convalescent COVID-19.

CDR3 sequence (DNA): TGTGCCAGCAGCCGGACAGGGCAATCTCAGCCCCAGCATTTT. This gives the protein CASSRTGQSQPQHF. V is TRBV28 and J is TRBJ1-5; 8 nucleotides agree with TRBD1. The CDR3 contains 14 residues. The germline gives CDR1 MDHEN, CDR2 SYDVKM. J gave up 6 bases and V 6 bases, and 7 bases lay outside the gene matches. Full variable domain (rest looked up from reference TRBV28 and TRBJ1-5): DVKVTQSSRYLVKRTGEKVFLECVQDMDHENMFWYRQDPGLGLRLIYFSYDVKMKEKGDIPEGYSVSREKKERFSLILESASTNQTSMYLCASSRTGQSQPQHFGDGTRLSIL.